This T cell receptor (beta chain) was observed in a study of Ad26.COV2.S vaccination and SARS-CoV-2 variants. A remark on this clone: Its specificity is unknown. The same CDR3 also results from other DNA sequences found in this sample.

Treatment specified: roughly 19 received Ad26.COV2.S at low or high dose, single or two shots; 5 received placebo; per-sample allocation not given. Repertoires come from day 63 after the first vaccine or placebo injection. It was an adult aged 18-55 years in Boston who was the donor. Study-wide points: Ad26.COV2.S recipients had broader spike-specific TCRs (P = 0.0014). After vaccination, reports described spike-specific CD8+ and CD4+ T cell responses as showing substantial breadth.

Germline lookup yields CDR1 SGHRS and CDR2 YFSETQ. This CDR3 is built from 12 residues. With 0 bases removed from V and 4 bases from J, the gap between germline ends came to 5 bases. The protocol was immunoSEQ multiplex PCR, while the TCRdb copy is restricted to in-frame clones and leaves out a portion. The top ten hold roughly 4% of the sample, which has a few hundred thousand clones, approximately 90% seen once. V usage is TRBV5-1 and J usage is TRBJ2-7; the D is unclear. Sequencing used peripheral blood, obtained in a trial of Ad26.COV2.S vaccine versus placebo. The sequence was collected from a person between 18 and 65 years old who received the Ad26.COV2.S COVID-19 vaccine or a placebo. CDR3 coding DNA: TGCGCCAGCAGCTTGGGAGGTTACGAGCAGTACTTC. The encoded protein is CASSLGGYEQYF.